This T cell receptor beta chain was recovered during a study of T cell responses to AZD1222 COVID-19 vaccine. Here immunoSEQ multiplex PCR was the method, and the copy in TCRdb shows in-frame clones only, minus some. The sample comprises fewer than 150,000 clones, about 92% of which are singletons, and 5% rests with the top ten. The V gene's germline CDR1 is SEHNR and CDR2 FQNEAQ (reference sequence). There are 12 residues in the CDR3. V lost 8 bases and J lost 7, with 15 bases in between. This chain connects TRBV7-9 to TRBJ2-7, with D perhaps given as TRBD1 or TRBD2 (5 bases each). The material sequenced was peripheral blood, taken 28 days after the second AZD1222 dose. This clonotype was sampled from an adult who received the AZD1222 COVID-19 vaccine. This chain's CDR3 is CASSRGPREQYF. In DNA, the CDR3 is TGTGCCAGCTCACGGGGACCCCGAGAGCAGTACTTC.